These 3 T cell receptor beta chains came from one sample sequenced in a study of CXCR3-negative and CXCR3-positive naive CD8 T cells. Broader study findings: Naive cells that were CXCR3-positive had more hydrophobic TRB CDR3s (compared with CXCR3-negative naive cells).

For these TCRs, the target antigens are not known. 5' RACE that incorporated UMI labels was used to prepare the TRB cDNA libraries. No DNA is given; TCRdb re-called the 5' RACE reads and lists each CDR3 protein once. Its listing shows roughly 5,000 distinct CDR3 sequences. Sequencing was done on a sample of naive CXCR3+ CD8+ T cells from blood. Subset of the sample: CD45RO-CCR7+CD27+CD95- naive CD8+ T cells expressing CXCR3 (TNR3+). The origin of the receptors is a human donor in good health. Some clones in this sample may be carry-over from other donors' samples.

This clonotype is deemed medium-sized by its frequency. The chain has TRBV4-1 and TRBJ2-5. CDR1 is MGHRA and CDR2 is YSYEKL in the germline V gene. The CDR3 is 13 amino acids. CDR3 amino acids: CASSQPAGGTQYF.

This clonotype is medium-sized by frequency. The chain joins TRBV7-9 to TRBJ2-1. The CDR3 loop spans 12 amino acids. Germline V gives CDR1 SEHNR, CDR2 FQNEAQ (reference sequence). The CDR3: CASSLELDEQFF.

This clonotype is labeled medium-sized based on frequency. This sequence joins TRBV28 and TRBJ2-1; TCRdb reports TRBD1, a call that lacks DNA to check it against. Germline V CDR1 and CDR2: MDHEN, SYDVKM. The CDR3 length is 15 residues. The CDR3 loop is CASTSGRGAYNEQFF.